These 5 T cell receptor beta chains originate from one sample sequenced in a study of shared clonotypes between healthy human individuals. Sequenced by immunoSEQ multiplex PCR; TCRdb stores in-frame clones only, minus some. Seen here are under 750,000 clones, 55% to 75% observed once, and the top ten hold under 2%. The sample was memory CD4+ T cells sorted from blood. Specified subset: CD45RA-negative fraction. The receptor source for this set is a woman in her 30s in good health.

With regard to this clone: The sample holds other DNA sequences that translate to the same CDR3. The chain uses TRBV9 and TRBJ2-2, with D hard to call. This CDR3 region has 12 residues. The V gene lost 0 bases and the J gene lost 6 bases, with 3 bases spanning the gap. Germline-derived CDR1 and CDR2 are SGDLS and YYNGEE. In nucleotides, the CDR3 is TGTGCCAGCAGCGTAGACGCCGGGGAGCTGTTTTTT. Translation gives CASSVDAGELFF.

This chain connects TRBV11-3 to TRBJ2-2; D is unclear. Looked up from germline, CDR1 is SGHNT and CDR2 is YENEEA. V was shortened by 2 bases and J by 5 bases, with 15 bases between the two germline ends. This CDR3 has 16 amino acids. The CDR3 loop is CASSLSETEKTGELFF. The CDR3 nucleotides read TGTGCCAGCAGCTTATCTGAGACTGAAAAGACCGGGGAGCTGTTTTTT.

This clone occurred once. The gene calls are TRBV5-4 and TRBJ1-1; 7 nucleotides align to TRBD1. The CDR3 has 17 residues. V shed 4 bases, J shed 1 base, and the junction held 13 bases outside the gene matches. Germline CDR1 and CDR2: SGHNT and YYREEE (reference sequence). The CDR3 sequence: CASSPLQGQTTNTEAFF. Written as DNA, the CDR3 is TGTGCCAGCAGCCCGCTACAGGGACAGACGACGAACACTGAAGCTTTCTTT.

This clone was observed a handful of times. The rearrangement uses TRBV12-2 and TRBJ2-7; TRBD2 is the table's D call and was not checked against the DNA. TRBV12-2 counts as a pseudogene. There are 14 residues in the CDR3. The CDR3 coding sequence is TGTGCAAGTCGCTTAGCGACGGGGAGCCACGAGCAGTACTTC. The encoded protein is CASRLATGSHEQYF.

The genes are TRBV28 and TRBJ1-5; D remains ambiguous. This CDR3 is 16 amino acids long. Germline values: CDR1 MDHEN, CDR2 SYDVKM. V lost 5 bases and J 5 bases, leaving 19 bases between the germline ends. CDR3 DNA: TGTGCCAGCAGTATACCCCAGGTGGGAATTGATCAGCCCCAGCATTTT. This sequence encodes CASSIPQVGIDQPQHF.